This TCR beta chain was captured by sequencing in a study of early T cells in non-severe SARS-CoV-2 infection. Study as a whole: The authors sequenced bulk RNA from unsorted whole blood, leaving chains unpaired.

V was clipped by 6 bases and J by 7 bases, with 9 bases between them. This CDR3 region has 11 residues. Germline values: CDR1 MNHEY, CDR2 SMNVEV (reference sequence). In the case of this clonotype: Its specificity is not known.

Findings of the study overall: Missing private and CD4 specificities, VDJdb matching favored anti-spike CD8 responses.

Researchers attached unique molecular identifiers to individual cDNA molecules. TCRdb ran MiXCR on the 5' RACE reads and lists one entry per CDR3 protein. The repertoire holds over 85,000 distinct CDR3 sequences, with 15% to 20% as singletons. Input material: whole blood. The chain recombines TRBV27 with TRBJ1-2; D gene unclear. The TCR sequence derives from an adult who was a healthcare worker with PCR-confirmed SARS-CoV-2 infection or an uninfected control (not recorded which). CDR3 sequence (DNA): TGTGCCAGCAGACAGAGAGGTGGCTACACCTTC. It specifies CASRQRGGYTF.